Listed below are T cell receptor beta chains from one sample, sequenced in a study of cytomegalovirus exposure and HLA in healthy donors. Measured with immunoSEQ multiplex PCR; TCRdb has only the in-frame clones, and not every one. The data contain about 140,000 clones, about 78% of them singletons. Sequencing used PBMCs. These receptors were taken from a male donor in good health and CMV-seronegative. Both conserved end residues are part of each CDR3. A D gene is named only where the DNA matches it firmly. The size of a clone is reported for some rows only, either as once, few or many, or as a class for expanded clones.

NA TRBJ2-5 TRBV7-6 NA CASSLVVAETQYF TGTGCCAGCAGCTTAGTAGTCGCTGAGACCCAGTACTTC
TRBD2 TRBJ2-5 TRBV5-4 NA CASSPTSGVQETQYF TGTGCCAGCAGCCCAACTAGCGGTGTACAAGAGACCCAGTACTTC
TRBD2 TRBJ2-7 TRBV27 NA CASSVGLAGGGYEQYF TGTGCCAGCAGTGTGGGACTAGCGGGAGGGGGTTACGAGCAGTACTTC
NA TRBJ2-2 TRBV2 NA CASSETTTGELFF TGTGCCAGCAGTGAGACAACTACCGGGGAGCTGTTTTTT
TRBD2 TRBJ2-1 TRBV4-1 NA CASSQLTGGKNEQFF TGCGCCAGCAGCCAATTGACGGGGGGAAAGAATGAGCAGTTCTTC
TRBD1 TRBJ1-2 TRBV6-1 NA CASSGGGTGGNYGYTF TGTGCCAGCAGTGGAGGAGGGACAGGGGGTAACTATGGCTACACCTTC
NA TRBJ2-1 TRBV30 NA CARGGHSYNEQFF TGTGCCCGCGGGGGACACTCATACAATGAGCAGTTCTTC
NA TRBJ2-5 TRBV30 NA CAWSSVRETQYF TGTGCCTGGAGTTCTGTCCGAGAGACCCAGTACTTC
TRBD1 TRBJ1-2 TRBV6-4 once CASSDQPGTGNGYTF TGTGCCAGCAGTGACCAACCGGGGACAGGGAATGGCTACACCTTC
NA TRBJ1-1 TRBV30 NA CATRGMTEAFF TGTGCGACGAGAGGTATGACTGAAGCTTTCTTT
TRBD1 TRBJ1-1 TRBV30 NA CAWRTGQKAFF TGTGCCTGGAGGACAGGGCAAAAAGCTTTCTTT
TRBD1 TRBJ2-7 TRBV7-8 NA CASSFGQGFPSYEQYF TGTGCCAGCAGCTTCGGACAGGGTTTCCCCTCCTACGAGCAGTACTTC
TRBD2 TRBJ2-7 TRBV5-1 NA CASSLWTSGSVTYYEQYF TGCGCCAGCAGCTTGTGGACTAGCGGGAGTGTGACCTACTACGAGCAGTACTTC
TRBD1 TRBJ2-7 TRBV7-8 NA CASTEVDRDNEQYF TGTGCCAGCACCGAGGTGGACAGGGACAACGAGCAGTACTTC
NA TRBJ2-1 TRBV5-6 NA CASSPDRRTYNEQFF TGTGCCAGCAGCCCTGACAGGAGAACCTACAATGAGCAGTTCTTC
TRBD2 TRBJ2-7 TRBV5-1 NA CASSLGLADPKEYF TGCGCCAGCAGCTTGGGGCTAGCGGATCCGAAGGAGTACTTC
TRBD1 TRBJ1-5 TRBV7-9 few CASSLGTVSNQPQHF TGTGCCAGCAGCCTGGGGACAGTTAGCAATCAGCCCCAGCATTTT
TRBD1 TRBJ1-6 TRBV4-1 NA CASSQEPRSGRGSYNSPLHF TGCGCCAGCAGCCAAGAGCCCCGCTCCGGCAGGGGGTCCTATAATTCACCCCTCCACTTT
NA TRBJ2-1 TRBV7-3 once CASSNNYNEQFF TGTGCCAGCAGCAACAACTACAATGAGCAGTTCTTC
TRBD1 TRBJ2-7 TRBV7-3 NA CASSSGTGAYEQYF TGTGCCAGCAGCTCCGGGACAGGAGCATACGAGCAGTACTTC
NA TRBJ1-2 TRBV27 NA CASSRGTGTYGYTF TGTGCCAGCAGTCGGGGGACGGGGACCTATGGCTACACCTTC
NA TRBJ1-1 TRBV19 once CASSGTLYRLTEAFF TGTGCCAGTAGTGGAACATTATACAGGCTGACTGAAGCTTTCTTT
TRBD1 TRBJ2-7 TRBV2 NA CANTGDSYEQYF TGTGCCAACACAGGGGATTCCTACGAGCAGTACTTC
TRBD1 TRBJ1-4 TRBV5-1 NA CASSWDDRGEEKLFF TGCGCCAGCAGCTGGGACGACAGGGGCGAAGAAAAACTGTTTTTT
NA TRBJ1-5 TRBV18 few CASSQKRQDSNQPQHF TGTGCCAGCTCACAAAAGCGGCAGGATAGCAATCAGCCCCAGCATTTT
TRBD1 TRBJ2-1 TRBV10-3 NA CAISESYGTVLF TGTGCCATCAGTGAAAGCTATGGGACAGTTCTCTTC
TRBD2 TRBJ2-7 TRBV7-9 NA CASSLDWGGEQYF TGTGCCAGCAGCTTAGACTGGGGGGGCGAGCAGTACTTC
NA TRBJ1-2 TRBV7-2 NA CASSLAPGPNYGYTF TGTGCCAGCAGCTTAGCTCCGGGTCCTAACTATGGCTACACCTTC